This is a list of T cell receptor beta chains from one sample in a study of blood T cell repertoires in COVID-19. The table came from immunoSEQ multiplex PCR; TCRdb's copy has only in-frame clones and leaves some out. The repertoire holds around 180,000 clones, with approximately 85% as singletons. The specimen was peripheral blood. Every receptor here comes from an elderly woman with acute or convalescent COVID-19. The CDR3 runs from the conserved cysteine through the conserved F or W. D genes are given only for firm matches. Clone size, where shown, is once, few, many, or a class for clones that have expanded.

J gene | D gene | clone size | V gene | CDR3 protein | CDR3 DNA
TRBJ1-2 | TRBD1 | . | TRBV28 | CASSTRRGLGYTF | TGTGCCAGCAGTACTCGAAGGGGGCTTGGCTACACCTTC
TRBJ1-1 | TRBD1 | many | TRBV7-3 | CASSSGTGGTEAFF | TGTGCCAGCAGCTCCGGGACAGGGGGCACTGAAGCTTTCTTT
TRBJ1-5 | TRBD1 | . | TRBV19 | CASSTTGGSQPQHF | TGTGCCAGTAGTACGACAGGGGGCAGCCAGCCCCAGCATTTT
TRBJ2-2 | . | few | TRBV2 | CASRVDRTNTGELFF | TGTGCCAGCAGAGTTGACAGGACGAACACCGGGGAGCTGTTTTTT
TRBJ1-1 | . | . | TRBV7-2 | CASSLAVGLTVNTEAFF | TGTGCCAGCAGCTTAGCCGTGGGCCTAACCGTGAACACTGAAGCTTTCTTT
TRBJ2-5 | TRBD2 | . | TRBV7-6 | CASSRAYSGGETQYF | TGTGCCAGCAGCCGAGCCTACAGCGGGGGGGAAACCCAGTACTTC
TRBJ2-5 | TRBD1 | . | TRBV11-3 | CASSKGQRETQYF | TGTGCCAGCAGTAAGGGACAGAGAGAGACCCAGTACTTC
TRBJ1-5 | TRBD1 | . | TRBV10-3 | CAISEGDRGSLQPQHF | TGTGCCATCAGTGAGGGGGACAGGGGCTCACTGCAGCCCCAGCATTTT
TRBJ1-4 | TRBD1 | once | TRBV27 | CASSLRRGSEKLFF | TGTGCCAGCAGTTTGCGCAGGGGGTCTGAAAAACTGTTTTTT
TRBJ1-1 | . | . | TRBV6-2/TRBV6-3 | CASSYGGNTEAFF | TGTGCCAGCAGTTACGGAGGGAACACTGAAGCTTTCTTT
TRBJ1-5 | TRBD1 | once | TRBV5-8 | CASSRDFSRGYSNQPQHF | TGTGCCAGCAGCCGCGATTTCTCCAGGGGGTATAGCAATCAGCCCCAGCATTTT
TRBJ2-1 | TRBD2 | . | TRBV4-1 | CASSQELRLASYNEQFF | TGCGCCAGCAGCCAAGAACTGAGACTAGCCTCCTACAATGAGCAGTTCTTC
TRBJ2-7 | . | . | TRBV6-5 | CASSYSGSSYEQYF | TGTGCCAGCAGTTACTCGGGCAGCTCCTACGAGCAGTACTTC
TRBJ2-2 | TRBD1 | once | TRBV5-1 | CASSRQGAGTGELFF | TGCGCCAGCAGCCGACAGGGGGCAGGCACCGGGGAGCTGTTTTTT
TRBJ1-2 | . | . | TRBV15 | CATSRDAGESAGYTF | TGTGCCACCAGCAGAGATGCGGGGGAGTCAGCTGGCTACACCTTC
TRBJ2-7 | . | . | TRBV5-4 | CASSLVDEQYF | TGTGCCAGCAGCCTCGTTGACGAGCAGTACTTC
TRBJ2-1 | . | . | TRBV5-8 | CASRKWGDGNNEQFF | TGTGCCAGCAGAAAATGGGGGGACGGAAACAATGAGCAGTTCTTC
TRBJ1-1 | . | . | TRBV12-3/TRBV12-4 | CASSGGTNTEAFF | TGTGCCAGCAGTGGGGGCACGAACACTGAAGCTTTCTTT
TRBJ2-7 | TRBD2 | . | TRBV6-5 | CASSYGTSGTYEQYF | TGTGCCAGCAGTTACGGGACTAGCGGGACGTACGAGCAGTACTTC
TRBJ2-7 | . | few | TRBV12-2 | CASRTSRLAGGYEQYF | TGTGCAAGTCGCACCAGCCGACTAGCGGGGGGCTACGAGCAGTACTTC
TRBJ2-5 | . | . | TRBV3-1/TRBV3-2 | CASSQVPEEETQYF | TGTGCCAGCAGCCAAGTGCCAGAAGAAGAGACCCAGTACTTC
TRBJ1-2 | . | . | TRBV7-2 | CASSSGQANYGYTF | TGTGCCAGCAGCTCAGGCCAAGCTAACTATGGCTACACCTTC
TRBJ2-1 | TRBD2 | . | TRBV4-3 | CASSPFSAGQYNEQFF | TGCGCCAGCAGCCCCTTCTCAGCGGGGCAGTACAATGAGCAGTTCTTC
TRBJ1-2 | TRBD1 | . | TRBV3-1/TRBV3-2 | CASSPTGVNGYTF | TGTGCCAGCAGCCCCACAGGGGTAAATGGCTACACCTTC
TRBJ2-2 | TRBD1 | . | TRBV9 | CASSVSRTGGTGELFF | TGTGCCAGCAGCGTCTCCCGGACAGGGGGGACCGGGGAGCTGTTTTTT
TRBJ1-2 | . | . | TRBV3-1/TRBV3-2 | CASSQEGQGGYTF | TGTGCCAGCAGCCAAGAGGGGCAGGGTGGCTACACCTTC
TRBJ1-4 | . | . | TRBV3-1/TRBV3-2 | CASSLNRAANEKLFF | TGTGCCAGCAGCCTCAACAGGGCGGCTAATGAAAAACTGTTTTTT
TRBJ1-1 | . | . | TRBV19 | CASSIDRGARSPNTEAFF | TGTGCCAGTAGTATAGATCGCGGGGCACGATCGCCTAACACTGAAGCTTTCTTT
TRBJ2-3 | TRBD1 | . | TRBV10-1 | CASSAYGQGADTQYF | TGCGCCAGCAGTGCATATGGACAGGGGGCAGATACGCAGTATTTT
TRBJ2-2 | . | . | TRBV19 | CASSIAGTNTGELFF | TGTGCCAGTAGTATAGCGGGTACTAACACCGGGGAGCTGTTTTTT
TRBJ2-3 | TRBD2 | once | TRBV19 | CASSGGLAADTQYF | TGTGCCAGTAGTGGGGGACTAGCGGCAGATACGCAGTATTTT
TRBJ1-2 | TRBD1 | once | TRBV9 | CASSAHSLDRDRVYGYTF | TGTGCCAGCAGCGCCCACTCTCTCGACAGGGATCGAGTCTATGGCTACACCTTC
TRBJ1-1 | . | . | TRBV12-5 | CASGFGMNTEAFF | TGTGCTAGTGGTTTCGGGATGAACACTGAAGCTTTCTTT
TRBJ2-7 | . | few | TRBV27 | CASSLSQISPYNYEQYF | TGTGCCAGCAGTTTATCCCAGATAAGTCCTTACAACTACGAGCAGTACTTC
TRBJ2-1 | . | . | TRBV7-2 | CASSYQGSRSSYNEQFF | TGTGCCAGCAGCTATCAGGGGTCCCGGAGCTCCTACAATGAGCAGTTCTTC
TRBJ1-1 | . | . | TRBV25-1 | CASSSPGRGTEAFF | TGTGCCAGCAGTTCCCCAGGGAGGGGCACTGAAGCTTTCTTT
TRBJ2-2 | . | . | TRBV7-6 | CASSLATGLTFANTGELFF | TGTGCCAGCAGCTTAGCGACCGGACTAACGTTCGCGAACACCGGGGAGCTGTTTTTT
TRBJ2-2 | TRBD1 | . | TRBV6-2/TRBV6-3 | CASSQQGSNTGELFF | TGTGCCAGCAGTCAACAGGGGTCCAACACCGGGGAGCTGTTTTTT
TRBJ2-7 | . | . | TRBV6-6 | CASAGISYEQYF | TGTGCCAGCGCGGGCATCTCCTACGAGCAGTACTTC
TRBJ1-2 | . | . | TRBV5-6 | CASSLGAYGGYTF | TGTGCCAGCAGCTTGGGGGCGTACGGTGGCTACACCTTC
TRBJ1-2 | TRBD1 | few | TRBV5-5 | CASSLEGTGRNYGYTF | TGTGCCAGCAGCTTGGAGGGGACAGGGAGGAACTATGGCTACACCTTC
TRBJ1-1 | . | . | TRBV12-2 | CASRLAPRADPNTEAFF | TGTGCAAGTCGCTTAGCCCCCAGGGCGGACCCCAACACTGAAGCTTTCTTT
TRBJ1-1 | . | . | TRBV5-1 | CASSFNRNTEAFF | TGCGCCAGCAGCTTCAACAGGAACACTGAAGCTTTCTTT
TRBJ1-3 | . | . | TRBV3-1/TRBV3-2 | CASRSVGGPSGNTIYF | TGTGCCAGCAGGTCAGTAGGGGGTCCCTCTGGAAACACCATATATTTT
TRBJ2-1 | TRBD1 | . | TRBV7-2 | CASSFPTGGGEQFF | TGTGCCAGCAGCTTTCCGACAGGGGGCGGTGAGCAGTTCTTC